The 22 T cell receptor beta chains given below trace back to one sample, sequenced in a study of cytomegalovirus exposure and HLA in healthy donors. With 60 Vbeta and 13 Jbeta primers, the PCR was carried out. Measured with immunoSEQ multiplex PCR; TCRdb has only the in-frame clones, and not every one. The sample includes approximately 220,000 clones, approximately 88% seen only once; the top ten take roughly 0.7%. Sequenced sample: PBMCs. The source is a boy between 2 and 10 years old in good health and CMV-seronegative.

This clone was detected once. The chain has TRBV25-1 and TRBJ1-3; 8 bases match TRBD1. The CDR3 consists of 16 residues. CDR1 is MGHDK and CDR2 is SYGVNS in the germline V gene. J gave up 2 bases and V 1 base, and 4 bases lay outside the gene matches. Written as DNA, the CDR3 is TGTGCCAGCAGTGAATCGGGCAGGGGGCCTGGAAACACCATATATTTT. It yields the protein CASSESGRGPGNTIYF.

The rearrangement uses TRBV6-6 and TRBJ1-4; perhaps TRBD1 as D (5 bases). Trimming left V 8 bases short and J 7 bases short, with 17 bases between. There are 14 residues in the CDR3. Germline assignment: CDR1 MNHNY and CDR2 SVGAGI (reference sequence). The CDR3 sequence is CASSLGLVSEKLFF. As DNA, the CDR3 is TGTGCCAGCTCCTTGGGGCTTGTAAGTGAAAAACTGTTTTTT.

The CDR3 DNA reads TGTGCCAGCAGCGAGAGACAGGGGAACTATGGCTACACCTTC. Translated, it gives CASSERQGNYGYTF. V is TRBV11-2 and J is TRBJ1-2, with 8 bases identical to TRBD1. The trim removed 5 bases at V and 2 bases at J, leaving 4 bases unmatched. This CDR3 is built from 14 residues. The V gene's germline CDR1 is SGHAT and CDR2 FQNNGV. Supplemented by reference TRBV11-2 and TRBJ1-2, the full variable domain reads EAGVAQSPRYKIIEKRQSVAFWCNPISGHATLYWYQQILGQGPKLLIQFQNNGVVDDSQLPKDRFSAERLKGVDSTLKIQPAKLEDSAVYLCASSERQGNYGYTFGSGTRLTVV.

The chain combines TRBV6-1 with TRBJ1-2, with D perhaps TRBD1 (6 bases). CDR1 is MNHNS and CDR2 is SASEGT in the germline V gene. The CDR3 totals 16 residues. The V end lost 0 bases, the J end lost 4 bases, and 15 bases lay between the germline ends. Here the CDR3 DNA reads TGTGCCAGCAGTGAAGCGCGGGGGGGCTGGTTCTATGGCTACACCTTC. Its translation is CASSEARGGWFYGYTF.

This chain uses TRBV30 with TRBJ2-1, with 10 bases matching TRBD1. Germline V CDR1 and CDR2: GTSNPN, SVGIG (reference sequence). The CDR3 is made up of 14 amino acids. Unmatched junction bases numbered 5, after V lost 2 bases and J lost 7 bases. The CDR3 reads CAWSRDRGGNEQFF. For the CDR3, the DNA is TGTGCCTGGAGTCGGGACAGGGGAGGAAATGAGCAGTTCTTC. The full variable domain, its missing parts supplied by reference TRBV30 and TRBJ2-1, is SQTIHQWPATLVQPVGSPLSLECTVEGTSNPNLYWYRQAAGRGLQLLFYSVGIGQISSEVPQNLSASRPQDRQFILSSKKLLLSDSGFYLCAWSRDRGGNEQFFGPGTRLTVL.

The genes are TRBV19 and TRBJ2-1; D gene unclear. Germline loops: CDR1 LNHDA, CDR2 SQIVND (reference sequence). This CDR3 has 14 amino acids. With 1 base removed from V and 0 bases from J, the gap between germline ends came to 4 bases. The CDR3 DNA sequence: TGTGCCAGTAGTATAGGGAGCTCCTACAATGAGCAGTTCTTC. Its translation: CASSIGSSYNEQFF.

About this clone itself: Other DNA sequences in this sample translate to the same CDR3. This chain links TRBV12-5 with TRBJ1-5; 7 bases are shared with TRBD1. CDR1 is LGHNT, CDR2 FRNRAP, per germline. With 6 bases clipped from V and 2 bases from J, the junction kept 4 bases outside the gene matches. This CDR3 region has 14 residues. Here the CDR3 DNA reads TGTGCTAGTGGCCTTGGGACAGGCAATCAGCCCCAGCATTTT. Translated: CASGLGTGNQPQHF.

The gene calls are TRBV27 and TRBJ2-5; 13 nucleotides align to TRBD2. There are 14 residues in the CDR3. Trimming removed 6 bases from V and 11 bases from J; junction bases left unmatched: 9. Germline CDR1 reads MNHEY; CDR2 reads SMNVEV (reference sequence). CDR3 residues: CASSGLAGVGEQYF. For the CDR3, the DNA is TGTGCCAGCAGCGGACTAGCGGGAGTAGGGGAGCAGTACTTC.

The gene calls are TRBV7-8 and TRBJ1-2; possible D gene TRBD1, 5 bases. The CDR3 has 13 amino acids. In germline, CDR1 is SGHVS, CDR2 FQNEAQ. Trimming removed 5 bases from V and 7 bases from J, with 14 bases in between. For the CDR3, the DNA is TGTGCCAGCAGCCAAACGGGGGGGAGTGGCTACACCTTC. This encodes CASSQTGGSGYTF.

The count of this clone is one. At the DNA level, this CDR3 is encoded by other sequences in the same sample as well. J is TRBJ2-7 and V is TRBV19; tentatively, D is TRBD1 (5 bases). Germline CDR1 reads LNHDA; CDR2 reads SQIVND (reference sequence). The V gene lost 8 bases and the J gene lost 0 bases, with 14 bases spanning the gap. The CDR3 length is 14 residues. The CDR3 DNA sequence: TGTGCCAGTTCTCAGGGTTCGAGCTCCTACGAGCAGTACTTC. It encodes CASSQGSSSYEQYF. Full variable domain (missing parts from reference TRBV19 and TRBJ2-7): DGGITQSPKYLFRKEGQNVTLSCEQNLNHDAMYWYRQDPGQGLRLIYYSQIVNDFQKGDIAEGYSVSREKKESFPLTVTSAQKNPTAFYLCASSQGSSSYEQYFGPGTRLTVT.

The rearrangement joins TRBV19 to TRBJ2-3; 16 nucleotides align to TRBD2. The CDR3 has 17 residues. V was pared by 4 bases and J by 8 bases, with 9 bases of the junction left unmatched. Per germline, CDR1 LNHDA and CDR2 SQIVND (reference sequence). The CDR3 DNA sequence: TGTGCCAGTAGTACGGCCGGGACTAGCGGGGGGGAAGCTACGCAGTATTTT. Its protein is CASSTAGTSGGEATQYF.

The rearrangement uses TRBV29-1 and TRBJ2-3; no clear D. Germline V gene lookup returns CDR1 SQVTM and CDR2 ANQGSEA. The CDR3 length is 13 residues. V lost 6 bases and J lost 4, with 14 bases in between. The CDR3 spells CSVADSLADTQYF. CDR3 in DNA: TGCAGCGTCGCAGACTCCCTGGCAGATACGCAGTATTTT.

The chain carries TRBV5-1 and TRBJ2-7; D is perhaps TRBD1 (5 bases). This CDR3 is 15 amino acids long. Germline loops: CDR1 SGHRS, CDR2 YFSETQ. V gave up 0 bases and J gave up 2 bases, with 12 bases separating them. CDR3 nucleotides: TGCGCCAGCAGCTTGGAGACAGATTTAACCTACGAGCAGTACTTC. Translation gives CASSLETDLTYEQYF.

J is TRBJ2-5 and V is TRBV7-9, with TRBD2 matching over 7 bases. V lost 5 bases and J lost 2; bases outside the gene matches: 8. This CDR3 is built from 15 residues. The germline V gene has CDR1 SEHNR and CDR2 FQNEAQ (reference sequence). The DNA for the CDR3 is TGTGCCAGCAGCACGAACGTGGGGGGGCAAGAGACCCAGTACTTC. Amino acid sequence: CASSTNVGGQETQYF. Together with reference TRBV7-9 and TRBJ2-5, the CDR3 gives the full variable domain: DTGVSQNPRHKITKRGQNVTFRCDPISEHNRLYWYRQTLGQGPEFLTYFQNEAQLEKSRLLSDRFSAERPKGSFSTLEIQRTEQGDSAMYLCASSTNVGGQETQYFGPGTRLLVL.

The chain carries TRBV10-3 and TRBJ1-5, with TRBD1 matching 7 bases. The V gene end was trimmed by 5 bases and the J gene end by 0 bases; junction bases not matched to a gene: 4. The CDR3 is 15 amino acids. Looked up from germline, CDR1 is ENHRY and CDR2 is SYGVKD. The CDR3 loop reads CAISTTGDSNQPQHF. DNA of the CDR3: TGTGCCATCAGTACCACAGGGGATAGCAATCAGCCCCAGCATTTT.

This clone was seen a single time. The genes are TRBV7-3 and TRBJ2-3, with D perhaps matching TRBD1 (6 bases). Trimming removed 0 bases from V and 1 base from J, with 14 bases in between. The CDR3 has 17 amino acids. Looked up from germline, CDR1 is SGHTA and CDR2 is FQGTGA. This CDR3 is CASSLTRPDSRTDTQYF. The CDR3 DNA reads as TGTGCCAGCAGCTTAACCCGCCCGGACAGTCGCACAGATACGCAGTATTTT.

CDR3 nucleotides: TGTGCCTGGAGTGGGACAGATAGCAATCAGCCCCAGCATTTT. This codes for CAWSGTDSNQPQHF. This rearrangement joins TRBV30 to TRBJ1-5; TRBD1 is a possible D gene (6 bases). The CDR3 is 14 residues long. Looked up from germline, CDR1 is GTSNPN and CDR2 is SVGIG (reference sequence). V lost 1 base and J lost 0, with 7 bases in between.

The chain combines TRBV15 with TRBJ2-7, with 7 bases lining up with TRBD2. The CDR3 is made up of 13 amino acids. V lost 9 bases to trimming and J lost 4 bases; unmatched junction nucleotides: 9. Germline CDR1 LNHNV, CDR2 YYDKDF (reference sequence). CDR3 region: CATCPSGGYEQYF. The DNA of the CDR3 is TGTGCCACTTGCCCGTCGGGGGGTTACGAGCAGTACTTC.

The chain couples TRBV19 to TRBJ1-2; D remains unclear. This CDR3 has 13 amino acids. CDR1 is LNHDA, CDR2 SQIVND, per germline (reference sequence). Trimming left V 7 bases short and J 7 bases short, with 16 bases between. The CDR3 nucleotides are TGTGCCAGTACCGTGATGGGAGTCGGTGGCTACACCTTC. The encoded protein is CASTVMGVGGYTF.

The rearrangement uses TRBV11-2 and TRBJ2-3; D is possibly TRBD1 (6 bases). The V gene's germline CDR1 is SGHAT and CDR2 FQNNGV. V dropped 1 base and J dropped 7 bases, with 9 bases sitting between them. CDR3 length: 13 amino acids. CDR3 nucleotides: TGTGCCAGCAGCTTAGGCAGGGGCCATACGCAGTATTTT. Its protein is CASSLGRGHTQYF. Full variable domain (outside the CDR3, taken from reference TRBV11-2 and TRBJ2-3): EAGVAQSPRYKIIEKRQSVAFWCNPISGHATLYWYQQILGQGPKLLIQFQNNGVVDDSQLPKDRFSAERLKGVDSTLKIQPAKLEDSAVYLCASSLGRGHTQYFGPGTRLTVL.

Points on this clone: At one of its ends the junction is not consistent with the germline gene, which may arise from a read error. The chain uses TRBV4-1 and TRBJ1-2, with unresolved D. Germline CDR1 is MGHRA and CDR2 is YSYEKL. The CDR3 runs 15 residues. CDR3 region: CTSSQDRVPNYGYTF. CDR3 bases: TGCACCAGCAGCCAAGATCGGGTTCCCAACTATGGCTACACCTTC.

J is TRBJ2-4 and V is TRBV27; D is uncertain. Germline values: CDR1 MNHEY, CDR2 SMNVEV (reference sequence). V lost 4 bases, J lost 0 bases, and 13 bases lay in between. This CDR3 spans 16 amino acids. CDR3 nucleotides: TGTGCCAGCAGTTCCCACGCCAAACTAGCCAAAAACATTCAGTACTTC. Translating gives CASSSHAKLAKNIQYF.